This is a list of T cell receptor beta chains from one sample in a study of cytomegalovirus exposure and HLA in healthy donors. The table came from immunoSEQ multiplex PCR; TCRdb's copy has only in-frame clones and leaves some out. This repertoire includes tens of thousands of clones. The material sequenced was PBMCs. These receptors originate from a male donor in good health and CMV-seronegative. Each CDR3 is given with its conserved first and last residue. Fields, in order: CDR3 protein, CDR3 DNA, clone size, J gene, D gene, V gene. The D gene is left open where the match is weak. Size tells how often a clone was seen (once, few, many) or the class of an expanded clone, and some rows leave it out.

CDR3: CASSIPRSSYNEQFF; DNA: TGTGCCAGTAGTATACCACGGAGCTCCTACAATGAGCAGTTCTTC; size: NA; J: TRBJ2-1; D: NA; V: TRBV19
CDR3: CASSLRGLTQYF; DNA: TGTGCCAGCAGCCTCCGTGGACTGACCCAGTACTTC; size: NA; J: TRBJ2-5; D: NA; V: TRBV7-2
CDR3: CASSPRGGRGETQYF; DNA: TGCGCCAGCAGCCCTAGGGGGGGCAGGGGAGAGACCCAGTACTTC; size: NA; J: TRBJ2-5; D: NA; V: TRBV4-3
CDR3: CASGLVHEQYF; DNA: TGTGCTAGTGGTTTGGTACATGAGCAGTACTTC; size: NA; J: TRBJ2-7; D: NA; V: TRBV12-5
CDR3: CASSLGILAGGYNEQFF; DNA: TGTGCCAGCAGCTTGGGGATACTAGCGGGAGGGTACAATGAGCAGTTCTTC; size: NA; J: TRBJ2-1; D: TRBD2; V: TRBV5-6
CDR3: CASSTQQGPYEQFF; DNA: TGTGCCAGCAGCACCCAGCAGGGGCCCTATGAGCAGTTCTTC; size: NA; J: TRBJ2-1; D: NA; V: TRBV6-5
CDR3: CASSVLLVTDTQYF; DNA: TGTGCCAGCAGCGTATTACTAGTCACAGATACGCAGTATTTT; size: NA; J: TRBJ2-3; D: NA; V: TRBV9
CDR3: CSVAPTPEGGGDEQFF; DNA: TGCAGCGTTGCCCCAACTCCAGAGGGAGGGGGTGATGAGCAGTTCTTC; size: NA; J: TRBJ2-1; D: NA; V: TRBV29-1
CDR3: CAWSVQPNQPQHF; DNA: TGTGCCTGGAGTGTACAGCCCAATCAGCCCCAGCATTTT; size: NA; J: TRBJ1-5; D: NA; V: TRBV30
CDR3: CASSLHGANVLTF; DNA: TGTGCCAGCAGCTTGCATGGGGCCAACGTCCTGACTTTC; size: NA; J: TRBJ2-6; D: NA; V: TRBV5-8
CDR3: CASSLGGGGPGNEQFF; DNA: TGTGCCAGCAGCTTGGGCGGGGGGGGCCCGGGCAATGAGCAGTTCTTC; size: NA; J: TRBJ2-1; D: TRBD2; V: TRBV11-2
CDR3: CASSYSTGGPYEQYF; DNA: TGTGCCAGCAGTTACTCGACAGGGGGCCCCTACGAGCAGTACTTC; size: NA; J: TRBJ2-7; D: TRBD1; V: TRBV6-5
CDR3: CASSLRSLAGETQYF; DNA: TGTGCCAGCAGCTTGAGATCTCTAGCGGGAGAGACCCAGTACTTC; size: NA; J: TRBJ2-5; D: TRBD2; V: TRBV5-4
CDR3: CASSWVSGRSSYNEQFF; DNA: TGTGCCAGCAGTTGGGTTAGCGGACGCAGCTCCTACAATGAGCAGTTCTTC; size: NA; J: TRBJ2-1; D: NA; V: TRBV27
CDR3: CASSYFRLGGATNEKLFF; DNA: TGTGCCAGCAGCTATTTCCGACTGGGGGGAGCAACTAATGAAAAACTGTTTTTT; size: NA; J: TRBJ1-4; D: NA; V: TRBV7-8
CDR3: CASSIELAGLETQYF; DNA: TGTGCCAGTAGTATAGAACTAGCGGGATTAGAGACCCAGTACTTC; size: NA; J: TRBJ2-5; D: TRBD2; V: TRBV19
CDR3: CASSLLTGGRGTEAFF; DNA: TGTGCCAGCAGCTTACTGACAGGGGGACGAGGGACTGAAGCTTTCTTT; size: NA; J: TRBJ1-1; D: TRBD1; V: TRBV7-8
CDR3: CASSIGGVGYGNEQFF; DNA: TGTGCCAGTAGTATCGGGGGGGTGGGGTACGGCAATGAGCAGTTCTTC; size: medium-sized; J: TRBJ2-1; D: TRBD2; V: TRBV19
CDR3: CASSYRQGSTDTQYF; DNA: TGTGCCAGCAGCTACCGACAGGGTAGCACAGATACGCAGTATTTT; size: NA; J: TRBJ2-3; D: TRBD1; V: TRBV7-2
CDR3: CASSRRDRTYEQYF; DNA: TGCGCCAGCAGCCGTAGGGACAGGACTTACGAGCAGTACTTC; size: NA; J: TRBJ2-7; D: TRBD1; V: TRBV4-1
CDR3: CASSLARGRQGLAVTKQYF; DNA: TGTGCCAGCAGCTTAGCCAGGGGACGGCAGGGACTAGCGGTGACCAAGCAGTACTTC; size: NA; J: TRBJ2-7; D: TRBD2; V: TRBV7-9
CDR3: CASRSRVNTEAFF; DNA: TGTGCCAGTAGGAGCAGGGTTAACACTGAAGCTTTCTTT; size: NA; J: TRBJ1-1; D: NA; V: TRBV19
CDR3: CASSMVYSSTEQYF; DNA: TGCGCCAGCAGCATGGTCTACTCTTCCACCGAGCAGTACTTC; size: NA; J: TRBJ2-7; D: NA; V: TRBV4-1
CDR3: CASSDSGGSNEQFF; DNA: TGTGCCAGCAGTGACTCGGGAGGGTCGAATGAGCAGTTCTTC; size: NA; J: TRBJ2-1; D: TRBD2; V: TRBV6-4
CDR3: CASSPGIQEYYGYTF; DNA: TGTGCCAGCTCACCGGGAATACAGGAGTACTATGGCTACACCTTC; size: NA; J: TRBJ1-2; D: NA; V: TRBV18